This T cell receptor delta chain was sequenced in a study of γδ T cells in repeated Plasmodium falciparum infection. Study at large: Samples were taken at baseline, before some infections, and 21 days after each. Points from the study as a whole: Over time and infection, Vgamma9/Vdelta2+ repertoires remained highly stable and polyclonal.

About this clone itself: What it binds is unknown. The mismatch at residue 13 between this DNA's translation and the TCRdb protein of a much larger clone likely reflects a read error; the protein shown is translated from the DNA.

Trimming removed 3 bases from V and 1 base from J; junction bases left unmatched: 16. Per germline, CDR1 GEAIGNYY and CDR2 EKD. This CDR3 has 19 residues. TCRdb reran clone calling via CATT on the multiplex PCR reads. Of 90,000 or so delta-chain clones detected, 0.85% to 1% appear once; the ten largest clones hold roughly 9.5%. Gammadelta T cells were flow-sorted from PBMC into Vgamma9/Vdelta2+ and Vdelta2-negative populations for bulk analysis. Sequenced: gamma-delta T cells from blood. The chain employs TRDV2 and TRDJ1, with 10 bases identical to TRDD3. Here the J gene came from matching the DNA to germline, since TCRdb omits it. The sequence came from a pool of human donors (malaria-infected and uninfected, not separated). CDR3 DNA sequence: TGTGCCTGTGACCCTCTGACGGGGGATACGCCTAACGGCACCGATAAACTCATCTTT. This gives the protein CACDPLTGDTPNGTDKLIF.